One sample yielded the 4 T cell receptor beta chains listed below, sequenced in a study of CD8 T cells in ankylosing spondylitis. TCRdb processed the 5' RACE reads anew with MiXCR; each CDR3 protein has one entry. Of 350,000 or so distinct CDR3 sequences in the sample, roughly 14% are singletons; the top ten hold roughly 0.99%. Source material: blood, either unsorted or a sorted T cell fraction (not recorded which). These receptors all stem from a male donor with ankylosing spondylitis or in good health (not recorded which).

The chain uses TRBV4-1 and TRBJ2-7; TRBD2 aligns across 12 bases. There are 14 residues in the CDR3. CDR1 and CDR2 (germline): MGHRA, YSYEKL. With 5 bases clipped from V and 3 bases from J, the junction kept 2 bases outside the gene matches. Written as DNA, the CDR3 is TGCGCCAGCAGCGGACTAGCGGGATTCTACGAGCAGTACTTC. It yields the protein CASSGLAGFYEQYF.

In DNA form, the CDR3 reads TGTGCCAGCAGCCAAGGACAGTCGGGAAACACCATATATTTT. Protein sequence: CASSQGQSGNTIYF. The V and J genes are TRBV3-1 and TRBJ1-3; TRBD1 is a possible D gene (5 bases). The CDR3 length is 14 residues. V was trimmed by 1 base and J by 4 bases, leaving 8 bases between them. Germline V CDR1 and CDR2: LGHDT, YNNKEL (reference sequence).

J is TRBJ2-1 and V is TRBV5-5; TRBD2 aligns across 11 bases. This CDR3 spans 15 amino acids. V lost 3 bases, J lost 8 bases, and 7 bases stayed unmatched. Germline V CDR1 and CDR2: SGHKS, YYEKEE (reference sequence). The DNA of the CDR3 is TGTGCCAGCAGCTCCGCTAGCGGGAGGAGTGATGAGCAGTTCTTC. Translated: CASSSASGRSDEQFF.

The rearrangement links TRBV10-3 to TRBJ2-1; D possibly uses TRBD1 or TRBD2 (5 bases each). Looked up from germline, CDR1 is ENHRY and CDR2 is SYGVKD. Trimming shortened V by 4 bases and J by 0 bases, and 10 bases separated the two germline ends. This CDR3 is built from 15 residues. DNA of the CDR3: TGTGCCATCAGTGTCGCAGGGAGCTCCTACAATGAGCAGTTCTTC. Its translation: CAISVAGSSYNEQFF.